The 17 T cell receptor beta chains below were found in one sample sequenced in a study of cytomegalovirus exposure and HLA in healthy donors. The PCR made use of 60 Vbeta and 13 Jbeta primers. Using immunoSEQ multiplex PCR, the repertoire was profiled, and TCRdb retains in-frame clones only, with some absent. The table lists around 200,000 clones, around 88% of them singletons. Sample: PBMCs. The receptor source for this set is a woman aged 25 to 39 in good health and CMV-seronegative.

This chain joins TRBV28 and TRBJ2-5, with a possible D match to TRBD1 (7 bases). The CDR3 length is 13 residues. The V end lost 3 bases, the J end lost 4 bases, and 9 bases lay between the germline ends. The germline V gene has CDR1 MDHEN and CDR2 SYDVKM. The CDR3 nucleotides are TGTGCCAGCAGTTTCAGGGGGGCAGAGACCCAGTACTTC. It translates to CASSFRGAETQYF.

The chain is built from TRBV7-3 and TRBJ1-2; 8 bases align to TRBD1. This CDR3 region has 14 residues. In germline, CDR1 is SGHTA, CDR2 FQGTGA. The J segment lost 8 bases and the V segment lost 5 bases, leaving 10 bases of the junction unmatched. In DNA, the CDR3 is TGTGCCAGCAGCCCACACGACAGGGGAGACGGCTACACCTTC. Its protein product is CASSPHDRGDGYTF.

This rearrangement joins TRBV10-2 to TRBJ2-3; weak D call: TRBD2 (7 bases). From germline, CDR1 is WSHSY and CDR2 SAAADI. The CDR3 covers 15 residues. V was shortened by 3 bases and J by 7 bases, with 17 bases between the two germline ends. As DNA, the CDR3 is TGCGCCAGCAGTGAAGGGGAGGGGGTAGGAAATACGCAGTATTTT. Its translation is CASSEGEGVGNTQYF.

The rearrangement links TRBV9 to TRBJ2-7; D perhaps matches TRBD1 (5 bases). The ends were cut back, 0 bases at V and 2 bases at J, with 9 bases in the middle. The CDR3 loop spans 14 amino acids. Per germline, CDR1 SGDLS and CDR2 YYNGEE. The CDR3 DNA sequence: TGTGCCAGCAGCGTAGGAAGCAGGGCCTACGAGCAGTACTTC. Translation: CASSVGSRAYEQYF.

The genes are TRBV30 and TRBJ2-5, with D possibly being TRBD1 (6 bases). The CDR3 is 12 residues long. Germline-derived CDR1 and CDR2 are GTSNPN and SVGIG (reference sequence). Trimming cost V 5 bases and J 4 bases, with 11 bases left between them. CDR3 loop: CAWQGWGETQYF. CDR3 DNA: TGTGCCTGGCAGGGGTGGGGAGAGACCCAGTACTTC. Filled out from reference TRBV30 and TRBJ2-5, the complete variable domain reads SQTIHQWPATLVQPVGSPLSLECTVEGTSNPNLYWYRQAAGRGLQLLFYSVGIGQISSEVPQNLSASRPQDRQFILSSKKLLLSDSGFYLCAWQGWGETQYFGPGTRLLVL.

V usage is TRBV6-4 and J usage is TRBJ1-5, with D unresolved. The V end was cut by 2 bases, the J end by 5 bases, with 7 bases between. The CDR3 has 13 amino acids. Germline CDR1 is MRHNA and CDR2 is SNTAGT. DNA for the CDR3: TGTGCCAGCAGTGACGTGGAGGATCAGCCCCAGCATTTT. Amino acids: CASSDVEDQPQHF.

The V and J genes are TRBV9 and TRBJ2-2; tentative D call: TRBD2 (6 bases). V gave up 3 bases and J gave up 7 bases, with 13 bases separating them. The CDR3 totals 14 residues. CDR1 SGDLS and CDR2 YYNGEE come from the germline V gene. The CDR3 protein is CASSGSGFSGELFF. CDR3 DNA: TGTGCCAGCAGCGGAAGCGGGTTCAGCGGGGAGCTGTTTTTT.

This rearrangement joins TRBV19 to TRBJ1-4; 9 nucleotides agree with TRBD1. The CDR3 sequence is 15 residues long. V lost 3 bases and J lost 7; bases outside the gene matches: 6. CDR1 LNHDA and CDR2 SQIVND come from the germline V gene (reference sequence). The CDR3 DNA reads TGTGCCAGTAGTATCCCGGGACAGGGAGGTGAAAAACTGTTTTTT. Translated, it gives CASSIPGQGGEKLFF.

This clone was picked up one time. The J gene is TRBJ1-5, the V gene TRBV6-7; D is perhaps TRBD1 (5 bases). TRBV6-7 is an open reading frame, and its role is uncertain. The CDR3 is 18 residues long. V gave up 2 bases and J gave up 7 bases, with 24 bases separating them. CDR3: CASSYIWAPGEREQPQHF. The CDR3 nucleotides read TGTGCCAGCAGTTACATCTGGGCCCCGGGGGAAAGAGAACAGCCCCAGCATTTT.

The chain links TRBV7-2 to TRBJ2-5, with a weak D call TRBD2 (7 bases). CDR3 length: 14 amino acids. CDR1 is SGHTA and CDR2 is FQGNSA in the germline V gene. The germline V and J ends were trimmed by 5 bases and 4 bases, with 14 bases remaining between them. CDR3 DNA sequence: TGTGCCAGCAGCGTTTACGGGGGGCGAGAGACCCAGTACTTC. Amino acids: CASSVYGGRETQYF.

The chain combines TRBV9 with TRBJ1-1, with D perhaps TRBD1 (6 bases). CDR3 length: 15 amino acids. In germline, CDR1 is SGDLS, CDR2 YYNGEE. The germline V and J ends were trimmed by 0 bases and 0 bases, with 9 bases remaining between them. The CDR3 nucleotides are TGTGCCAGCAGCGTAGGTGGACAGCTGAACACTGAAGCTTTCTTT. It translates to CASSVGGQLNTEAFF.

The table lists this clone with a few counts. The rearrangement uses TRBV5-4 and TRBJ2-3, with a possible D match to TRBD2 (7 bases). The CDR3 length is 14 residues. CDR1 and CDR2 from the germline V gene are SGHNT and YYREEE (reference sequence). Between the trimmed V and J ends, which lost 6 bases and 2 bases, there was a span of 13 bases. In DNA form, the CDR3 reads TGTGCCAGCACTCGCGGGGGCTACACAGATACGCAGTATTTT. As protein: CASTRGGYTDTQYF.

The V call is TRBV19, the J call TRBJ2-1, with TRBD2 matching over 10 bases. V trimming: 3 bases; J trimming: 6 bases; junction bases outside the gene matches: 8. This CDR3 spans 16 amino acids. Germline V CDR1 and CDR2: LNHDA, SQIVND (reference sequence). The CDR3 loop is CASSIGVLAGINEQFF. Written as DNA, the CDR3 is TGTGCCAGTAGTATCGGGGTACTAGCGGGAATCAATGAGCAGTTCTTC. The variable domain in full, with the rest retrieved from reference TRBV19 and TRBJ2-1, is DGGITQSPKYLFRKEGQNVTLSCEQNLNHDAMYWYRQDPGQGLRLIYYSQIVNDFQKGDIAEGYSVSREKKESFPLTVTSAQKNPTAFYLCASSIGVLAGINEQFFGPGTRLTVL.

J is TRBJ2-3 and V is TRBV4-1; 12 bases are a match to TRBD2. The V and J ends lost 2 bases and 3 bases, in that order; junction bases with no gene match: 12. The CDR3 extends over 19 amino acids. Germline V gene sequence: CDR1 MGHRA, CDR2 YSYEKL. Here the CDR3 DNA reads TGCGCCAGCAGCCAATCACCGGGACTAGCGGGTCGGGCTACAGATACGCAGTATTTT. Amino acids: CASSQSPGLAGRATDTQYF.

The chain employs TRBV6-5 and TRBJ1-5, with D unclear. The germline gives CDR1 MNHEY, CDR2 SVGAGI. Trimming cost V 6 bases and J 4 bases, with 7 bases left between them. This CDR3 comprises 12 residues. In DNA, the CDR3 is TGTGCCAGCAGAGGACTTAATCAGCCCCAGCATTTT. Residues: CASRGLNQPQHF.

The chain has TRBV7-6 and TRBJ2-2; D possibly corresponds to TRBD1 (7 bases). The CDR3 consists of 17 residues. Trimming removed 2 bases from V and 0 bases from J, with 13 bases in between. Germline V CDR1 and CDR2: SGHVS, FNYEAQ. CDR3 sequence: CASSLLGGTANTGELFF. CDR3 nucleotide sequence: TGTGCCAGCAGCTTATTGGGCGGGACAGCGAACACCGGGGAGCTGTTTTTT.

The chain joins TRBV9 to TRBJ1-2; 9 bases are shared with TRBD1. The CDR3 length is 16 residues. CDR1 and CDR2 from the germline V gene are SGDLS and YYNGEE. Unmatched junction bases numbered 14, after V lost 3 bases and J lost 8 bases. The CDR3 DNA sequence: TGTGCCAGCAGCGCATCGTCCGTAGGACAGGGGCTCGGCTACACCTTC. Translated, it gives CASSASSVGQGLGYTF.